This T cell receptor beta chain derives from a study of cytomegalovirus exposure and HLA in healthy donors. V was clipped by 5 bases and J by 3 bases, with 14 bases between them. Germline assignment: CDR1 LNHDA and CDR2 SQIVND (reference sequence). The CDR3 has 15 residues. PCR used 60 Vbeta primers and 13 Jbeta primers. Using immunoSEQ multiplex PCR, the repertoire was profiled, and TCRdb retains in-frame clones only, with some absent. The sample lists around 150,000 clones, approximately 77% occurring once. The sample consisted of PBMCs. The J gene is TRBJ1-5, the V gene TRBV19; D ambiguous. The sequence was collected from a man under 40 in good health and CMV-seronegative. DNA for the CDR3: TGTGCCAGTAGTCCCCAGGCTATCCCCAATCAGCCCCAGCATTTT. Encoded protein: CASSPQAIPNQPQHF.